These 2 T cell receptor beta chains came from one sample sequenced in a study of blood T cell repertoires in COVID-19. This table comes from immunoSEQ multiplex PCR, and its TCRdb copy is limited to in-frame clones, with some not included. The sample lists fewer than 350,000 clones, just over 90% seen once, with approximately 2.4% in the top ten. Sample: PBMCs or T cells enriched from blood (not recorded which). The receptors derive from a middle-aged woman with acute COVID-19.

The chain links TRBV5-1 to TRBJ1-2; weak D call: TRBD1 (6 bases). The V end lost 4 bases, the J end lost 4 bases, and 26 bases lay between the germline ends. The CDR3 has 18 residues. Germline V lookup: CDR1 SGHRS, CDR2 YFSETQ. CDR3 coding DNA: TGCGCCAGCAGCCAAAGCCCCGAACAGGGTGCTCAAATCTATGGCTACACCTTC. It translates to CASSQSPEQGAQIYGYTF.

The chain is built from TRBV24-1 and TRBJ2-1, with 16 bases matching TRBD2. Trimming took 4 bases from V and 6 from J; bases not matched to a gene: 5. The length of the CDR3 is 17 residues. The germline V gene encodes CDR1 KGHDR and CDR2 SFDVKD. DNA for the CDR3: TGTGCCACCAGTGACCCGGGACTAGCGGGAGGGTTCAATGAGCAGTTCTTC. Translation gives CATSDPGLAGGFNEQFF.